The 4 T cell receptor beta chains in this list originate from one sample, sequenced in a study of regulatory T cells in long-lasting Graves disease. Time point denoted: newly diagnosed GD, antithyroid drugs for less than 3 months. Making the TCR library involved RNA that had been extracted from PBMCs. Through Arm-PCR of CDR3 regions and iRepertoire HTBI primers, TCR beta libraries were built. TCRdb reprocessed the multiplex PCR reads with MiXCR, giving one entry per CDR3 protein. This repertoire shows roughly 420,000 distinct CDR3 sequences, about 17% found once; its top ten account for 23%. The same data also contributed to another study, on T cells in Graves' hyperthyroidism and ophthalmopathy.

Here the sequenced sample was peripheral blood mononuclear cells (PBMCs), taken at new diagnosis, from a patient treated with antithyroid drugs. Every receptor here comes from a young woman with Graves disease.

This clonotype was counted only a few times. At one end, the junction sequence differs from germline, possibly due to a read error. The chain uses TRBV7-3 and TRBJ2-3, with TRBD2 matching over 10 bases. CDR1 and CDR2 (germline): SGHTA, FQGTGA. CDR3 length equals 20 residues. CDR3 amino acids: CASSLTWGQAGTSDAGTQYF. In nucleotides, the CDR3 is TGTGCCAGCAGCCTAACGTGGGGGCAGGCCGGGACTAGCGATGCTGGTACGCAGTATTTT.

This clonotype showed up just a few times. The chain joins TRBV24-1 to TRBJ2-1, with TRBD2 matching over 12 bases. The germline gives CDR1 KGHDR, CDR2 SFDVKD. With V trimmed by 4 bases and J by 5 bases, 11 bases remained unmatched. CDR3 length: 18 amino acids. CDR3 sequence reads: CATSDSRLAGVLNNEQFF. The CDR3 bases are TGTGCCACCAGTGACTCTCGACTAGCGGGAGTTTTGAACAATGAGCAGTTCTTC.

A few counts support this clonotype. This chain links TRBV13 with TRBJ2-1, with D possibly being TRBD1 or TRBD2 (5 bases each). V was shortened by 4 bases and J by 4 bases, with 17 bases between the two germline ends. CDR1 is PRHDT and CDR2 is FYEKMQ in the germline V gene (reference sequence). The CDR3 is 16 amino acids. Here the CDR3 DNA reads TGTGCCAGCAGCTCCAAACCCCCGTGGGGGTACAATGAGCAGTTCTTC. Its translation: CASSSKPPWGYNEQFF.

Many counts were recorded for this clonotype. This chain links TRBV2 with TRBJ2-3; 12 nucleotides align to TRBD2. CDR1 is SNHLY, CDR2 FYNNEI, per germline. V gave up 6 bases and J gave up 2 bases; unmatched junction bases: 6. This CDR3 region has 16 residues. The CDR3 protein is CASRLAGGSFTDTQYF. CDR3 coding DNA: TGTGCCAGCAGGCTAGCGGGAGGGTCCTTCACAGATACGCAGTATTTT.